One and the same sample provided the 29 T cell receptor beta chains below, sequenced in a study of T cell responses to AZD1222 COVID-19 vaccine. The method was immunoSEQ multiplex PCR; TCRdb's version includes in-frame clones alone and lacks a portion of them. The data contain about 140,000 clones, just over 90% of them singletons. The source material was peripheral blood, sampled 28 days after the second AZD1222 dose. The origin of the receptors is an adult who received the AZD1222 COVID-19 vaccine.

The gene calls are TRBV3-1 (or the pseudogene TRBV3-2) and TRBJ1-4; 8 nucleotides line up with TRBD1. Germline values: CDR1 LGHDT, CDR2 YNNKEL (reference sequence). This CDR3 contains 14 residues. Germline trimming cut 4 bases from V and 5 bases from J; bases unmatched to any gene: 3. The CDR3: CASSLRDRNEKLFF. The DNA of the CDR3 is TGTGCCAGCAGCCTCCGGGACAGGAATGAAAAACTGTTTTTT.

This sequence joins TRBV6-5 and TRBJ2-3, with TRBD1 matching 9 bases. The CDR3 length is 13 residues. CDR1 is MNHEY, CDR2 SVGAGI, per germline. The trim removed 8 bases at V and 2 bases at J, leaving 2 bases unmatched. The DNA of the CDR3 is TGTGCCAGCGGACAGGGGTTCACAGATACGCAGTATTTT. It is translated as CASGQGFTDTQYF.

The chain links TRBV9 to TRBJ1-1; D uncertain. This CDR3 comprises 13 residues. The germline V gene has CDR1 SGDLS and CDR2 YYNGEE. Between the trimmed V and J ends, which lost 0 bases and 1 base, there was a span of 4 bases. CDR3 sequence: CASSVAPNTEAFF. The CDR3 DNA sequence: TGTGCCAGCAGCGTAGCTCCGAACACTGAAGCTTTCTTT.

The CDR3 region has the DNA TGTGCCAGCAGTCTCGACAGGTCCTACGAGCAGTACTTC. The encoded protein is CASSLDRSYEQYF. The rearrangement uses TRBV27 and TRBJ2-7, with D perhaps matching TRBD1 (6 bases). The germline CDR1 and CDR2 sequences are MNHEY and SMNVEV (reference sequence). This CDR3 has 13 amino acids. V lost 5 bases, J lost 1 base, and 9 bases lay in between.

This chain joins TRBV7-8 and TRBJ1-4; 9 bases map to TRBD1. Trimming at V came to 0 bases and at J to 8 bases, leaving 4 bases not matched to a gene. Germline V gene sequence: CDR1 SGHVS, CDR2 FQNEAQ. This CDR3 has 15 amino acids. The CDR3 is CASSLAGTGREKLFF. For the CDR3, the DNA is TGTGCCAGCAGCTTAGCCGGGACAGGGCGCGAAAAACTGTTTTTT.

J is TRBJ2-7 and V is TRBV11-1, with D hard to call. V lost 5 bases and J lost 5, with 10 bases in between. The CDR3 is made up of 12 amino acids. CDR1 SGHAT and CDR2 FQDESV come from the germline V gene (reference sequence). DNA of the CDR3: TGTGCCAGCAGCCCTATTGGGGACGAGCAGTACTTC. It translates to CASSPIGDEQYF.

The chain joins TRBV18 to TRBJ1-2, with D possibly matching TRBD1 (6 bases). CDR3 size: 14 residues. Trimming cost V 2 bases and J 5 bases, with 12 bases left between them. In germline, CDR1 is KGHSH, CDR2 LQKENI. The CDR3 loop reads CASSPLDRPYGYTF. DNA for the CDR3: TGTGCCAGCTCACCATTGGACAGACCTTATGGCTACACCTTC.

The chain carries TRBV19 and TRBJ1-5, with 8 bases fitting TRBD1. V gave up 5 bases and J gave up 1 base; unmatched junction bases: 7. Germline values: CDR1 LNHDA, CDR2 SQIVND (reference sequence). The CDR3 runs to 16 residues. CDR3 bases: TGTGCCAGTAGTGAGACAGGGGATGGGAGCAATCAGCCCCAGCATTTT. Its translation: CASSETGDGSNQPQHF.

This rearrangement joins TRBV6-5 to TRBJ1-2; D may be TRBD1 (5 bases). The CDR3 consists of 14 residues. Germline CDR1 is MNHEY and CDR2 is SVGAGI. The ends were cut back, 2 bases at V and 4 bases at J, with 11 bases in the middle. The CDR3 region has the DNA TGTGCCAGCAGTTACGGGGGTCTGACCTATGGCTACACCTTC. Residues: CASSYGGLTYGYTF.

Points on this clone: The junction shows a germline mismatch at one end, possibly a read error. The chain couples TRBV19 to TRBJ1-6; D remains ambiguous. Germline V lookup: CDR1 LNHDA, CDR2 SQIVND (reference sequence). The CDR3 spans 15 residues. The CDR3 sequence is CASSIDGAYNSPLHF. As DNA, the CDR3 is TGTGCCAGTAGTATAGACGGAGCCTACAATTCACCCCTCCACTTT.

The V and J genes are TRBV5-1 and TRBJ2-7; the D gene is possibly TRBD1 (5 bases). The CDR3 length is 15 residues. Germline lookup yields CDR1 SGHRS and CDR2 YFSETQ. With 0 bases removed from V and 2 bases from J, the gap between germline ends came to 12 bases. The CDR3: CASSLAPDTPYEQYF. CDR3 DNA: TGCGCCAGCAGCTTGGCCCCGGACACCCCCTACGAGCAGTACTTC.

The rearrangement uses TRBV19 and TRBJ2-1; TRBD2 might be the D (6 bases). Germline V lookup: CDR1 LNHDA, CDR2 SQIVND (reference sequence). The CDR3 spans 17 residues. The V and J ends lost 6 bases and 4 bases respectively, with 22 bases between them. The CDR3 DNA is TGTGCCAGTAGCACCGTAGCCGGGGGAGTAAGATACAATGAGCAGTTCTTC. This sequence encodes CASSTVAGGVRYNEQFF.

This chain links TRBV25-1 with TRBJ1-2, with 9 bases aligning to TRBD1. This CDR3 comprises 15 residues. Germline loops: CDR1 MGHDK, CDR2 SYGVNS. V was clipped by 5 bases and J by 7 bases; unmatched bases: 11. The CDR3 region has the DNA TGTGCCAGCAGTACCCCGGGACAGGGAGTTGGTGGCTACACCTTC. This codes for CASSTPGQGVGGYTF.

V is TRBV4-1 and J is TRBJ2-7, with no clear D. This CDR3 has 12 residues. Per germline, CDR1 MGHRA and CDR2 YSYEKL. Trimming stripped 0 bases from V and 5 bases from J, with 5 bases between. The CDR3 region has the DNA TGCGCCAGCAGCCAAGATATGGACGAGCAGTACTTC. This encodes CASSQDMDEQYF.

J is TRBJ2-7 and V is TRBV6-5; perhaps TRBD2 as D (5 bases). The V gene lost 3 bases and the J gene lost 1 base, with 7 bases spanning the gap. The germline gives CDR1 MNHEY, CDR2 SVGAGI. This CDR3 has 13 amino acids. Written as DNA, the CDR3 is TGTGCCAGCAGTTATCGGGGATCCTACGAGCAGTACTTC. It codes for CASSYRGSYEQYF.

The sample holds one count of this clone. The chain uses TRBV10-2 and TRBJ1-5; D gene uncertain. V lost 0 bases, J lost 4 bases, and 7 bases lay in between. The CDR3 runs to 14 residues. CDR1 and CDR2 from the germline V gene are WSHSY and SAAADI. CDR3 sequence: CASSESKGNQPQHF. CDR3 DNA: TGCGCCAGCAGTGAGTCGAAAGGGAATCAGCCCCAGCATTTT.

V is TRBV5-4 and J is TRBJ1-6, with a possible D match to TRBD1 (6 bases). The CDR3 is 15 residues long. Germline CDR1 SGHNT, CDR2 YYREEE (reference sequence). V dropped 2 bases and J dropped 2 bases, with 8 bases sitting between them. The CDR3 loop reads CASSLGQTYNSPLHF. CDR3 sequence (DNA): TGTGCCAGCAGCTTAGGACAGACCTATAATTCACCCCTCCACTTT.

The genes are TRBV5-1 and TRBJ2-7, with 7 bases matching TRBD1. The CDR3 covers 14 residues. The trim removed 4 bases at V and 0 bases at J, leaving 4 bases unmatched. The germline gives CDR1 SGHRS, CDR2 YFSETQ. CDR3 protein: CASSVQGSSYEQYF. The CDR3 DNA is TGCGCCAGCAGCGTACAGGGGTCCTCCTACGAGCAGTACTTC. The full variable domain, with the rest looked up from reference TRBV5-1 and TRBJ2-7, is KAGVTQTPRYLIKTRGQQVTLSCSPISGHRSVSWYQQTPGQGLQFLFEYFSETQRNKGNFPGRFSGRQFSNSRSEMNVSTLELGDSALYLCASSVQGSSYEQYFGPGTRLTVT.

V gene TRBV27 combines with J gene TRBJ1-1; tentatively, D is TRBD1 (6 bases). Germline lookup yields CDR1 MNHEY and CDR2 SMNVEV (reference sequence). V was shortened by 1 base and J by 3 bases, with 15 bases between the two germline ends. This CDR3 has 16 residues. CDR3 protein: CASSLLGGLGDTEAFF. DNA of the CDR3: TGTGCCAGCAGTTTATTGGGGGGGCTGGGGGACACTGAAGCTTTCTTT.

This clone was found once. The chain couples TRBV7-9 to TRBJ2-5; D is ambiguous. The CDR3 length is 14 residues. Per germline, CDR1 SEHNR and CDR2 FQNEAQ (reference sequence). The germline V and J ends were trimmed by 6 bases and 5 bases, with 16 bases remaining between them. The CDR3 sequence: CASRTPVPEETQYF. In DNA, the CDR3 is TGTGCCAGCAGGACCCCGGTCCCGGAGGAGACCCAGTACTTC.

The chain is built from TRBV2 and TRBJ2-3; 12 bases agree with TRBD2. The germline gives CDR1 SNHLY, CDR2 FYNNEI. This CDR3 contains 16 residues. With 7 bases clipped from V and 5 bases from J, the junction kept 10 bases outside the gene matches. The CDR3 sequence: CASTGTSGYRGDTQYF. The CDR3 nucleotides read TGTGCCAGCACGGGGACTAGCGGGTATAGGGGAGATACGCAGTATTTT. Using reference TRBV2 and TRBJ2-3 for the parts outside the CDR3, the full variable domain is EPEVTQTPSHQVTQMGQEVILRCVPISNHLYFYWYRQILGQKVEFLVSFYNNEISEKSEIFDDQFSVERPDGSNFTLKIRSTKLEDSAMYFCASTGTSGYRGDTQYFGPGTRLTVL.

The rearrangement uses TRBV7-9 and TRBJ1-1; D remains unclear. This CDR3 is built from 14 residues. CDR1 is SEHNR, CDR2 FQNEAQ, per germline (reference sequence). Trimming pared 0 bases from V and 7 bases from J, leaving 12 bases between. For the CDR3, the DNA is TGTGCCAGCAGCTTAGCTCGTTCGACTCGTGAAGCTTTCTTT. Translation gives CASSLARSTREAFF.

The chain combines TRBV12-3 or TRBV12-4 with TRBJ1-5, with no clear D. The CDR3 spans 12 residues. V dropped 6 bases and J dropped 4 bases, with 7 bases sitting between them. DNA for the CDR3: TGTGCCAGCAGCGATTTGAATCAGCCCCAGCATTTT. As protein: CASSDLNQPQHF.

The chain is built from TRBV6-5 and TRBJ1-5; 7 bases line up with TRBD1. The V gene's germline CDR1 is MNHEY and CDR2 SVGAGI. The CDR3 contains 15 residues. J lost 1 base, V lost 5 bases, and 5 bases had no gene match. CDR3 amino acids: CASSRQGTSNQPQHF. CDR3 nucleotides: TGTGCCAGCAGTAGACAGGGTACGAGCAATCAGCCCCAGCATTTT.

V is TRBV19 and J is TRBJ2-1; D unclear. The V end lost 6 bases, the J end lost 0 bases, and 9 bases lay between the germline ends. This CDR3 is built from 14 residues. CDR1 and CDR2 from the germline V gene are LNHDA and SQIVND (reference sequence). CDR3 in amino acids: CASSPESSYNEQFF. Here the CDR3 DNA reads TGTGCCAGTAGCCCTGAGAGCTCCTACAATGAGCAGTTCTTC.

The chain combines TRBV6-1 with TRBJ2-4; D is undetermined. The V and J ends lost 2 bases and 1 base respectively, with 12 bases between them. This CDR3 contains 16 residues. Germline CDR1 MNHNS, CDR2 SASEGT. CDR3: CASSEKPPEAKNIQYF. The CDR3 nucleotides read TGTGCCAGCAGTGAAAAGCCCCCCGAGGCCAAAAACATTCAGTACTTC.

The chain recombines TRBV9 with TRBJ2-2; TRBD2 aligns across 7 bases. Unmatched junction bases numbered 6, after V lost 2 bases and J lost 8 bases. The CDR3 runs 14 residues. Germline CDR1 reads SGDLS; CDR2 reads YYNGEE. CDR3 nucleotide sequence: TGTGCCAGCAGCGTTAATGGGAGGGTTGGGGAGCTGTTTTTT. Residues: CASSVNGRVGELFF.

V gene TRBV9 combines with J gene TRBJ2-7; 8 bases are shared with TRBD1. The germline V gene has CDR1 SGDLS and CDR2 YYNGEE. This CDR3 contains 14 residues. The trim removed 4 bases at V and 2 bases at J, leaving 5 bases unmatched. The CDR3 sequence: CASSLTGGTYEQYF. Written as DNA, the CDR3 is TGTGCCAGCAGCCTCACAGGGGGTACCTACGAGCAGTACTTC.

In nucleotides, the CDR3 is TGTGCCAGCAGCGCCGGGACTAGCGGGAGGAAAGATACGCAGTATTTT. Translating gives CASSAGTSGRKDTQYF. The chain carries TRBV9 and TRBJ2-3, with 15 bases lining up with TRBD2. The V and J ends lost 3 bases and 5 bases, in that order; junction bases with no gene match: 4. The CDR3 is 16 amino acids. Germline CDR1 and CDR2: SGDLS and YYNGEE.